The 27 T cell receptor beta chains below were found in one sample sequenced in a study of shared clonotypes between healthy human individuals. The repertoire was sequenced with immunoSEQ multiplex PCR; TCRdb's copy has only in-frame clones and lacks some. The sample lists approximately 940,000 clones, approximately 80% seen once, with about 1.5% in the top ten. The sample taken for sequencing was memory CD4+ T cells sorted from blood. The sample's subset: CD45RA-negative fraction. These receptors were obtained from a man between 18 and 29 years old in good health.

This chain connects TRBV18 to TRBJ2-1; D remains ambiguous. V shed 1 base and J shed 5 bases, with 12 bases lying between them. Germline V CDR1 and CDR2: KGHSH, LQKENI. The CDR3 length is 15 residues. The CDR3 coding sequence is TGTGCCAGCTCACCACATAACGGTCCGGACAATGAGCAGTTCTTC. The encoded protein is CASSPHNGPDNEQFF.

This clone was seen more than once but under ten times. The genes are TRBV11-1 and TRBJ1-6, with a tentative D call TRBD1 (5 bases). CDR3 length: 14 residues. With 3 bases removed from V and 7 bases from J, the gap between germline ends came to 10 bases. Germline V gene sequence: CDR1 SGHAT, CDR2 FQDESV (reference sequence). CDR3 in DNA: TGTGCCAGCAGCTTTAAGGGGAGAAATTCACCCCTCCACTTT. Its translation: CASSFKGRNSPLHF.

The chain recombines TRBV30 with TRBJ2-1; 10 positions agree with TRBD1. V shed 3 bases and J 9 bases; nucleotides not matched to a gene: 11. Looked up from germline, CDR1 is GTSNPN and CDR2 is SVGIG (reference sequence). The CDR3 covers 15 residues. The CDR3, as DNA: TGTGCCTGGAGGATCCGGGACAGGGGAGTGAGTGAGCAGTTCTTC. It is translated as CAWRIRDRGVSEQFF.

In DNA, the CDR3 is TGTGCCAGCAGCAGGCCGGGACAGGGGTATCAAGAGACCCAGTACTTC. This codes for CASSRPGQGYQETQYF. This rearrangement joins TRBV5-8 to TRBJ2-5, with 10 bases aligning to TRBD1. This CDR3 is built from 16 residues. The ends lost 4 bases at V and 2 bases at J; junction bases unmatched: 8. Per germline, CDR1 SGHTS and CDR2 YDEGEE.

This chain joins TRBV4-2 and TRBJ2-4; possibly TRBD1 or TRBD2 for D (5 bases each). Germline assignment: CDR1 LGHNA and CDR2 YNFKEQ. Trimming removed 0 bases at V and 1 base at J, with 13 bases between. The CDR3 consists of 17 residues. The CDR3 DNA reads as TGTGCCAGCAGCCAAGATGGGGGTACCATGGCCAAAAACATTCAGTACTTC. It specifies CASSQDGGTMAKNIQYF.

This clone appeared once. This chain connects TRBV19 to TRBJ1-1, with D unresolved. V gave up 5 bases and J gave up 9 bases, with 25 bases separating them. Germline CDR1 is LNHDA and CDR2 is SQIVND (reference sequence). CDR3 length equals 16 residues. CDR3 protein: CASSFSTRDLRRQAFF. The CDR3 nucleotides read TGTGCCAGTAGTTTTAGCACCCGGGATCTCAGGAGGCAAGCTTTCTTT.

The chain couples TRBV4-3 to TRBJ1-3; D gene ambiguous. This CDR3 comprises 16 residues. Germline V gene data show CDR1 as LGHNA and CDR2 as YSLEER. The germline V and J ends were trimmed by 0 bases and 0 bases, with 9 bases remaining between them. The CDR3 protein is CASSQDQRFSGNTIYF. For the CDR3, the DNA is TGCGCCAGCAGCCAAGATCAAAGGTTCTCTGGAAACACCATATATTTT.

Written as DNA, the CDR3 is TGTGCCAGTAGTTCCAGAGCGGAGACCCAGTACTTC. Translation gives CASSSRAETQYF. The genes are TRBV19 and TRBJ2-5; D uncertain. Per the germline V gene, CDR1 is LNHDA and CDR2 is SQIVND (reference sequence). Trimming shortened V by 5 bases and J by 5 bases, and 9 bases separated the two germline ends. This CDR3 has 12 residues.

V and J are TRBV6-1 and TRBJ2-7, with 11 positions matching TRBD2. Germline-derived CDR1 and CDR2 are MNHNS and SASEGT. This CDR3 has 12 amino acids. V shed 7 bases and J 10 bases; nucleotides not matched to a gene: 6. The CDR3 DNA follows: TGTGCCAGCACCCAGACTAGCGGGGAACAGTACTTC. Residues: CASTQTSGEQYF.

The chain employs TRBV5-1 and TRBJ1-4; D is uncertain. CDR1 SGHRS and CDR2 YFSETQ come from the germline V gene. CDR3 length equals 15 residues. Trimming shortened V by 0 bases and J by 2 bases, and 8 bases separated the two germline ends. The CDR3 here is CASSLAVGTNEKLFF. CDR3 sequence (DNA): TGCGCCAGCAGCTTGGCGGTCGGGACTAATGAAAAACTGTTTTTT. Together with reference TRBV5-1 and TRBJ1-4, the CDR3 gives the full variable domain: KAGVTQTPRYLIKTRGQQVTLSCSPISGHRSVSWYQQTPGQGLQFLFEYFSETQRNKGNFPGRFSGRQFSNSRSEMNVSTLELGDSALYLCASSLAVGTNEKLFFGSGTQLSVL.

The chain joins TRBV28 to TRBJ2-4; TRBD1 aligns across 7 bases. Germline CDR1 is MDHEN and CDR2 is SYDVKM. J was trimmed by 7 bases and V by 4 bases; bases with no gene match: 4. The CDR3 spans 13 residues. CDR3 sequence (DNA): TGTGCCAGCAGTTGGGGACAGCGGAACATTCAGTACTTC. Amino acid sequence: CASSWGQRNIQYF. Based on the CDR3 plus reference TRBV28 and TRBJ2-4, the full variable domain is DVKVTQSSRYLVKRTGEKVFLECVQDMDHENMFWYRQDPGLGLRLIYFSYDVKMKEKGDIPEGYSVSREKKERFSLILESASTNQTSMYLCASSWGQRNIQYFGAGTRLSVL.

This clone was seen once. V usage is TRBV15 and J usage is TRBJ1-4; weak D call: TRBD1 (6 bases). This CDR3 is built from 18 residues. Deletions cut 0 bases from V and 6 bases from J, with 20 bases between. Per germline, CDR1 LNHNV and CDR2 YYDKDF (reference sequence). The chain's CDR3 is CATSRDRRQGWGDEKLFF. CDR3 bases: TGTGCCACCAGCAGAGATCGCCGCCAGGGGTGGGGGGATGAAAAACTGTTTTTT. Combining the CDR3 with reference TRBV15 and TRBJ1-4 gives the whole variable domain DAMVIQNPRYQVTQFGKPVTLSCSQTLNHNVMYWYQQKSSQAPKLLFHYYDKDFNNEADTPDNFQSRRPNTSFCFLDIRSPGLGDTAMYLCATSRDRRQGWGDEKLFFGSGTQLSVL.

This clone was counted a single time. J is TRBJ2-7 and V is TRBV5-6, with 10 bases matching TRBD1. V lost 4 bases and J lost 5; bases outside the gene matches: 9. The CDR3 runs 15 residues. The V gene's germline CDR1 is SGHDT and CDR2 YYEEEE. CDR3 residues: CASSPPGQGRDEQYF. CDR3 nucleotides: TGTGCCAGCAGCCCCCCGGGACAGGGGAGGGACGAGCAGTACTTC.

V and J are TRBV6-1 and TRBJ1-5; D is unresolved. Looked up from germline, CDR1 is MNHNS and CDR2 is SASEGT. The V end was cut by 4 bases, the J end by 3 bases, with 7 bases between. The CDR3 sequence is 13 residues long. The chain's CDR3 is CASSGVHNQPQHF. DNA for the CDR3: TGTGCCAGCAGTGGAGTCCACAATCAGCCCCAGCATTTT.

V is TRBV25-1 and J is TRBJ1-1; 8 nucleotides line up with TRBD1. Trimming cost V 6 bases and J 4 bases; bases outside gene matches: 10. Germline CDR1 reads MGHDK; CDR2 reads SYGVNS. The CDR3 runs 15 residues. The CDR3 loop reads CASRGAGQGSTEAFF. As DNA, the CDR3 is TGTGCCAGCAGGGGGGCAGGACAGGGTAGCACTGAAGCTTTCTTT.

The table lists this clone with a count of one. The chain links TRBV2 to TRBJ2-7, with TRBD1 identical over 10 bases. The CDR3 is 15 amino acids. Germline values: CDR1 SNHLY, CDR2 FYNNEI. V was pared by 2 bases and J by 1 base, with 2 bases of the junction left unmatched. CDR3 nucleotide sequence: TGTGCCAGCAGTGAACCGGGACAGGGGTCCTACGAGCAGTACTTC. This gives the protein CASSEPGQGSYEQYF.

The chain has TRBV28 and TRBJ2-4, with TRBD1 matching 7 bases. Trimming took 5 bases from V and 3 from J; bases not matched to a gene: 7. Germline V lookup: CDR1 MDHEN, CDR2 SYDVKM. The CDR3 spans 15 residues. CDR3 region: CASSDRVEGKNIQYF. The CDR3 DNA reads TGTGCCAGCAGTGACAGGGTGGAAGGCAAAAACATTCAGTACTTC.

The chain employs TRBV18 and TRBJ1-3; 7 bases fit TRBD1. This CDR3 is built from 14 residues. Germline CDR1 reads KGHSH; CDR2 reads LQKENI. The junction had 7 bases not matched to a gene; V was cut back by 5 bases and J by 6 bases. The CDR3 nucleotides read TGTGCCAGCTCAACCGGACAGGCGGCAAACACCATATATTTT. It is translated as CASSTGQAANTIYF.

This clone was observed a single time. The chain couples TRBV19 to TRBJ1-1; D not resolved. V shed 5 bases and J shed 3 bases, with 16 bases lying between them. CDR3 length: 15 amino acids. CDR1 LNHDA and CDR2 SQIVND come from the germline V gene (reference sequence). The CDR3 DNA reads as TGTGCCAGTAGTTCCGAGGGATCCTTAGACACTGAAGCTTTCTTT. This sequence encodes CASSSEGSLDTEAFF. The full variable domain, completed using reference TRBV19 and TRBJ1-1, is DGGITQSPKYLFRKEGQNVTLSCEQNLNHDAMYWYRQDPGQGLRLIYYSQIVNDFQKGDIAEGYSVSREKKESFPLTVTSAQKNPTAFYLCASSSEGSLDTEAFFGQGTRLTVV.

V is TRBV28 and J is TRBJ2-7; 7 bases match TRBD1. The CDR3 runs to 13 residues. J was trimmed by 5 bases and V by 6 bases; bases with no gene match: 7. CDR1 MDHEN and CDR2 SYDVKM come from the germline V gene. CDR3 sequence: CASRDRASNEQYF. CDR3 DNA: TGTGCCAGCAGAGACAGGGCTTCCAACGAGCAGTACTTC.

The V call is TRBV11-2, the J call TRBJ1-6, with TRBD1 identical over 10 bases. Germline V CDR1 and CDR2: SGHAT, FQNNGV. The CDR3 totals 19 residues. Trimming removed 0 bases from V and 0 bases from J; junction bases left unmatched: 5. CDR3 sequence: CASSLDGTGASSYNSPLHF. CDR3 in DNA: TGTGCCAGCAGCTTAGACGGGACAGGGGCGAGCTCCTATAATTCACCCCTCCACTTT. The entire variable domain, with the rest obtained from reference TRBV11-2 and TRBJ1-6, is as follows: EAGVAQSPRYKIIEKRQSVAFWCNPISGHATLYWYQQILGQGPKLLIQFQNNGVVDDSQLPKDRFSAERLKGVDSTLKIQPAKLEDSAVYLCASSLDGTGASSYNSPLHFGNGTRLTVT.

This clone turned up a few times. The CDR3 protein is CASSNVAQPQHF. CDR3 bases: TGTGCCAGTAGTAACGTAGCCCAGCCCCAGCATTTT. V is TRBV19 and J is TRBJ1-5; D unclear. This CDR3 contains 12 residues. Germline CDR1 reads LNHDA; CDR2 reads SQIVND (reference sequence). V lost 4 bases to trimming and J lost 7 bases, with 8 bases between them.

In its sample, this clone was seen once. V usage is TRBV4-1 and J usage is TRBJ1-5, with 7 bases identical to TRBD1. The V gene end was trimmed by 1 base and the J gene end by 3 bases; junction bases not matched to a gene: 3. The CDR3 loop spans 15 amino acids. Germline loops: CDR1 MGHRA, CDR2 YSYEKL. The CDR3 DNA is TGCGCCAGCAGCCAAGTGGGACAGATCAATCAGCCCCAGCATTTT. Translated: CASSQVGQINQPQHF.

As regards this clone: Other nucleotide sequences in the sample specify the same CDR3. The chain links TRBV5-4 to TRBJ2-7, with 7 positions matching TRBD1. Germline CDR1 is SGHNT and CDR2 is YYREEE (reference sequence). The V segment lost 1 base and the J segment 2 bases; nucleotides outside the gene matches: 3. This CDR3 is 14 amino acids long. The CDR3 DNA reads as TGTGCCAGCAGCTTGCGGCAGGGGGCCTACGAGCAGTACTTC. This translates into CASSLRQGAYEQYF.

For the CDR3, the DNA is TGTGCCAGCAGTCCGGAAGGCTACTATGGCTACACCTTC. Encoded protein: CASSPEGYYGYTF. The chain joins TRBV27 to TRBJ1-2; D not resolved. Germline CDR1 is MNHEY and CDR2 is SMNVEV (reference sequence). The length of the CDR3 is 13 residues. Trimming removed 5 bases at V and 3 bases at J, with 10 bases between.

This clone was recorded only once. The J gene is TRBJ1-3, the V gene TRBV30; the D is unclear. The V gene's germline CDR1 is GTSNPN and CDR2 SVGIG (reference sequence). CDR3 length: 14 residues. DNA of the CDR3: TGTGCTGGGGATCCCGAGGCTGTTGGAAACACCATATATTTT. This codes for CAGDPEAVGNTIYF.

This sequence joins TRBV7-2 and TRBJ2-7, with TRBD2 matching 10 bases. The trim removed 1 base at V and 6 bases at J, leaving 6 bases unmatched. Germline CDR1 reads SGHTA; CDR2 reads FQGNSA. This CDR3 has 15 amino acids. CDR3 region: CASSLGGLASSEQYF. CDR3 DNA: TGTGCCAGCAGCTTAGGGGGACTAGCGTCGTCCGAGCAGTACTTC.